Listed below are T cell receptor beta chains from one sample, sequenced in a study of cytomegalovirus exposure and HLA in healthy donors. Sequenced by immunoSEQ multiplex PCR; TCRdb stores in-frame clones only, minus some. In the table there are over 110,000 clones, 75% to 85% of which are singletons. The sample taken for sequencing was PBMCs. These receptors were obtained from a woman aged 40 to 55 in good health and CMV-seropositive. Each CDR3 is given with its conserved first and last residue. A D gene is named only where the DNA matches it firmly. A clone size is listed for some rows: how often the clone was seen (once, few, many), or a class if it is expanded.

>TRBJ1-4|-|-|TRBV5-1
TGCGCCAGCAGCTTGGGTGGGAGGGGACGCCCTAATGAAAAACTGTTTTTT
CASSLGGRGRPNEKLFF
>TRBJ2-7|-|TRBD2|TRBV27
TGTGCCAGCACGCCTACCGGGCTAGCGGGAGGGTACGAGCAGTACTTC
CASTPTGLAGGYEQYF
>TRBJ2-2|-|-|TRBV2
TGTGCCAGCGCGACATCCCGTGGCGGGGAGCTGTTTTTT
CASATSRGGELFF
>TRBJ2-1|once|TRBD2|TRBV10-2
TGCGCCAGCAGTCAGCGGGAGGGGGGCAATGAGCAGTTCTTC
CASSQREGGNEQFF
>TRBJ2-5|-|TRBD2|TRBV5-1
TGCGCCAGCAGCTTGTGGGGGGGAGTCGATCAAGAGACCCAGTACTTC
CASSLWGGVDQETQYF
>TRBJ2-7|few|TRBD2|TRBV6-5
TGTGCCAGCAGTTACTTAGCGGGAGGGCCCCACTACGAGCAGTACTTC
CASSYLAGGPHYEQYF
>TRBJ2-3|-|TRBD2|TRBV5-6
TGTGCCAGCATGCCCACTAGCGGGAGTTTTGGCACAGATACGCAGTATTTT
CASMPTSGSFGTDTQYF
>TRBJ1-2|-|-|TRBV2
TGTGCCAGCATGGCAGGACTAGCTAACTATGGCTACACCTTC
CASMAGLANYGYTF
>TRBJ2-3|once|TRBD2|TRBV7-9
TGTGCCAGCAGCCCTCGACGGGAGGGCCGGTCAGATACGCAGTATTTT
CASSPRREGRSDTQYF
>TRBJ2-5|-|-|TRBV4-1
TGCGCCAGCAGCCAATCCCGAGGAAACCAAGAGACCCAGTACTTC
CASSQSRGNQETQYF
>TRBJ2-7|-|TRBD2|TRBV2
TGTGCCAGCAGTGAATCTAGCGGGAGTTACGAGCAGTACTTC
CASSESSGSYEQYF
>TRBJ1-1|-|-|TRBV19
TGTGCCAGTAGTAAATCTCGGGTGAACACTGAAGCTTTCTTT
CASSKSRVNTEAFF
>TRBJ1-1|-|-|TRBV28
TGTGCCAGCAGTTTATCCGGGGTAGTGTCGGCAACTTTCTTT
CASSLSGVVSATFF
>TRBJ2-5|-|-|TRBV7-9
TGTGCCAGCAGCCAGGACAGAGATAGAGGGACCCAGTACTTC
CASSQDRDRGTQYF
>TRBJ2-7|-|TRBD1|TRBV28
TGTGCCAGCAGTGACCACGACAGGGGGGTCGACGAGCAGTACTTC
CASSDHDRGVDEQYF
>TRBJ1-1|once|-|TRBV14
TGTGCCAGCAGCCCAGGACAGCCCTTGAACACTGAAGCTTTCTTT
CASSPGQPLNTEAFF
>TRBJ2-4|once|-|TRBV5-1
TGCGCCAGCAGCTTGGCCGAGGTGGCCAAAAACATTCAGTACTTC
CASSLAEVAKNIQYF
>TRBJ2-7|-|TRBD1|TRBV9
TGTGCCAGCTCGGCGACAGGGATGACCCACGAGCAGTACTTC
CASSATGMTHEQYF
>TRBJ1-1|-|-|TRBV7-6
TGTGCCAGCAGCTTTTCCGGGAACACTGAAGCTTTCTTT
CASSFSGNTEAFF
>TRBJ2-7|-|TRBD2|TRBV5-1
TGCGCCAGCAGCTTGGCTAGCGGGACCATCTACGAGCAGTACTTC
CASSLASGTIYEQYF
>TRBJ1-3|-|-|TRBV13
TGTGCCAGCAGCTTAAGCAGAAGGGGCAGCTCTGGAAACACCATATATTTT
CASSLSRRGSSGNTIYF
>TRBJ2-3|-|TRBD2|TRBV5-1
TGCGCCAGCAGCTTGGGCCCAGCGGGGAGCACAGATACGCAGTATTTT
CASSLGPAGSTDTQYF
>TRBJ1-2|-|-|TRBV18
TGTGCCAGCTCACCGGGCAGTGCTAACTATGGCTACACCTTC
CASSPGSANYGYTF
>TRBJ1-1|-|-|TRBV18
TGTGCCAGCTCCTCGCGGAACACTGAAGCTTTCTTT
CASSSRNTEAFF
>TRBJ1-3|-|-|TRBV5-6
TGTGCCAGCAGCTTGGTCCTCTCTGGAAACACCATATATTTT
CASSLVLSGNTIYF
>TRBJ2-5|-|TRBD2|TRBV5-4
TGTGCCAGCAGCTCCGGGACTAGCGGGAGGAACCAAGAGACCCAGTACTTC
CASSSGTSGRNQETQYF
>TRBJ1-5|few|-|TRBV6-5
TGTGCCAGCAGCAGGGTGTTTCAGCCCCAGCATTTT
CASSRVFQPQHF
>TRBJ2-5|-|TRBD1|TRBV7-9
TGTGCCAGCAGCACGGGACAGGGCAAAGAGACCCAGTACTTC
CASSTGQGKETQYF
>TRBJ1-5|-|TRBD1|TRBV5-6
TGTGCCAGCAGCGAGACAGGGGGACGACAGCCCCAGCATTTT
CASSETGGRQPQHF
>TRBJ2-6|-|-|TRBV5-5
TGTGCCAGCAGCCCGGGACTCAAGATGGCTGGGGCCAACGTCCTGACTTTC
CASSPGLKMAGANVLTF
>TRBJ2-1|few|-|TRBV11-3
TGTGCCAGCAGCTCTACTACCCACTCCTACAATGAGCAGTTCTTC
CASSSTTHSYNEQFF